This T cell receptor (beta chain) was observed in a study of shared T cell receptors in the human thymus. Germline trimming cut 5 bases from V and 3 bases from J; bases unmatched to any gene: 4. This CDR3 region has 13 residues. In germline, CDR1 is SQVTM, CDR2 ANQGSEA. Assay used: immunoSEQ multiplex PCR; TCRdb lists only in-frame clones, some missing. Among 700,000 or so clones, roughly 85% were seen once, and the ten largest hold roughly 0.01%. Separately, the same data were catalogued under a study of human thymus T cells. That work states: Thymus tissue for the work was resected from patients undergoing corrective heart surgery. The authors found apparently biased V and J gene usage in thymic and blood repertoires. Thymic repertoires overlap heavily among unrelated individuals, related research has reported.

Sequenced input: thymocytes. The chain combines TRBV29-1 with TRBJ2-1, with 7 bases matching TRBD2. This TCR came from a girl less than two years old with a congenital heart defect. The CDR3 DNA reads TGCAGCGTTCCTAGCGGAAGCTACAATGAGCAGTTCTTC. Protein: CSVPSGSYNEQFF.